The rows below give T cell receptor beta chains drawn from one sample of a study of blood T cell repertoires in COVID-19. The method was immunoSEQ multiplex PCR; TCRdb's version includes in-frame clones alone and lacks a portion of them. The sample has 310,000 or so clones; 65% to 90% are singletons. The sample taken for sequencing was PBMCs or T cells enriched from blood (not recorded which). These receptors came from a woman between 18 and 29 years old who had recovered from COVID-19. Both conserved end residues are part of each CDR3. D genes are given only for firm matches.

V gene	J gene	D gene	CDR3 DNA	CDR3 protein
TRBV5-6	TRBJ2-2	NA	TGTGCCAGCAGCTTGGCAAGCTTCGGGGAGCTGTTTTTT	CASSLASFGELFF
TRBV5-1	TRBJ2-7	TRBD2	TGCGCCAGCAGCTCGAATCCGGGCGGGGGGATCTACGAGCAGTACTTC	CASSSNPGGGIYEQYF
TRBV12-3/TRBV12-4	TRBJ1-1	TRBD1	TGTGCCAGCAGTCCAACGGGACAGGGTCGGGCTTTCTTT	CASSPTGQGRAFF
TRBV10-2	TRBJ1-5	NA	TGCGCCAGCACTCAGACAGGTAGCAATCAGCCCCAGCATTTT	CASTQTGSNQPQHF
TRBV11-2	TRBJ1-2	NA	TGTGCCAGCAGCATCAGGGGCGCCCACTATGGCTACACCTTC	CASSIRGAHYGYTF
TRBV2	TRBJ2-1	TRBD2	TGTGCCAGCAGTGAAGCAGGGACTAGCGGGAGTAAAGCCTACAATGAGCAGTTCTTC	CASSEAGTSGSKAYNEQFF
TRBV5-5	TRBJ1-5	NA	TGTGCCAGCAGCTTGGTATTTGAAGGAGTTTATAGCAATCAGCCCCAGCATTTT	CASSLVFEGVYSNQPQHF
TRBV28	TRBJ1-6	NA	TGTGCCAGCAGTTCGGGGAATAAAATTTCACCCCTCCACTTT	CASSSGNKISPLHF
TRBV5-3	TRBJ1-1	TRBD1	TGTGCCCGGAGGGGCAGGGGGTTAGCTGAAGCTTTCTTT	CARRGRGLAEAFF
TRBV30	TRBJ2-3	TRBD2	TGTGCCTGGAGTGTGGTTAGCGGGGGGATCACAGATACGCAGTATTTT	CAWSVVSGGITDTQYF